Following are 11 T cell receptor beta chains from one sample sequenced in a study of blood T cell repertoires in COVID-19. Using immunoSEQ multiplex PCR, the repertoire was profiled, and TCRdb retains in-frame clones only, with some absent. The sample carries about 40,000 clones, around 76% recorded once. Sequences were obtained from peripheral blood. The source of these receptors is an elderly man with acute or convalescent COVID-19.

The chain joins TRBV5-1 to TRBJ2-2, with 12 positions matching TRBD2. This CDR3 spans 18 amino acids. The germline V gene encodes CDR1 SGHRS and CDR2 YFSETQ. J gave up 0 bases and V 4 bases, and 7 bases lay outside the gene matches. The CDR3 DNA sequence: TGCGCCAGCAGCAAATTTCTAGCGGGAGGGCCGAACACCGGGGAGCTGTTTTTT. Translating gives CASSKFLAGGPNTGELFF.

This sequence joins TRBV27 and TRBJ2-2; possible D gene TRBD1, 6 bases. Germline values: CDR1 MNHEY, CDR2 SMNVEV (reference sequence). Trimming pared 5 bases from V and 4 bases from J, leaving 11 bases between. This CDR3 region has 14 residues. The DNA of the CDR3 is TGTGCCAGCAGTGTGGACAGACGCACCGGGGAGCTGTTTTTT. Translating gives CASSVDRRTGELFF.

This chain connects TRBV18 to TRBJ2-5; 8 bases fit TRBD1. Germline V gene data show CDR1 as KGHSH and CDR2 as LQKENI. CDR3 length: 15 residues. Unmatched junction bases numbered 7, after V lost 3 bases and J lost 4 bases. CDR3 sequence reads: CASSPIQGAGETQYF. The CDR3 coding sequence is TGTGCCAGCTCACCCATCCAGGGGGCGGGAGAGACCCAGTACTTC.

V is TRBV29-1 and J is TRBJ2-2; 7 positions match TRBD2. Looked up from germline, CDR1 is SQVTM and CDR2 is ANQGSEA. CDR3 length equals 11 residues. This chain's CDR3 is CSGGGTGELFF. The CDR3 bases are TGCAGTGGGGGGGGCACCGGGGAGCTGTTTTTT.

The rearrangement uses TRBV10-3 and TRBJ2-3; 7 positions agree with TRBD2. The germline CDR1 and CDR2 sequences are ENHRY and SYGVKD. The length of the CDR3 is 14 residues. With V trimmed by 4 bases and J by 2 bases, 3 bases remained unmatched. The CDR3: CAISGGRDTDTQYF. CDR3 sequence (DNA): TGTGCCATCAGTGGGGGGAGGGACACAGATACGCAGTATTTT.

The J gene is TRBJ2-1, the V gene TRBV3-1 (or the pseudogene TRBV3-2); 11 bases align to TRBD2. The CDR3 extends over 15 amino acids. In germline, CDR1 is LGHDT, CDR2 YNNKEL (reference sequence). V shed 6 bases, J shed 5 bases, and the junction held 6 bases outside the gene matches. DNA of the CDR3: TGTGCCAGCAGTTACGGACTAGCGGGCCACAATGAGCAGTTCTTC. This sequence encodes CASSYGLAGHNEQFF.

This clone was detected only a few times. The chain combines TRBV7-3 with TRBJ2-1; 9 bases are a match to TRBD2. This CDR3 has 15 amino acids. With 2 bases clipped from V and 11 bases from J, the junction kept 10 bases outside the gene matches. Germline V gene sequence: CDR1 SGHTA, CDR2 FQGTGA. CDR3 coding DNA: TGTGCCAGCAGCTTATCCATGGTAGCGGGGGACAAGCAGTTCTTC. Residues: CASSLSMVAGDKQFF.

V is TRBV4-1 and J is TRBJ1-6; no definite D call. The V and J ends lost 4 bases and 6 bases respectively, with 16 bases between them. The CDR3 is 16 amino acids. Germline V lookup: CDR1 MGHRA, CDR2 YSYEKL. The CDR3 bases are TGCGCCAGCAGCCCTGCCCCGGGATTCCTTAATTCACCCCTCCACTTT. This gives the protein CASSPAPGFLNSPLHF.

This chain uses TRBV2 with TRBJ1-2; no definite D call. This CDR3 is 14 amino acids long. Germline loops: CDR1 SNHLY, CDR2 FYNNEI. The V end was cut by 6 bases, the J end by 1 base, with 12 bases between. The CDR3 protein is CASRQVVVNYGYTF. CDR3 DNA sequence: TGTGCCAGCAGGCAGGTAGTCGTTAACTATGGCTACACCTTC.

V and J are TRBV7-9 and TRBJ2-2, with unresolved D. This CDR3 region has 14 residues. The germline V and J ends were trimmed by 6 bases and 4 bases, with 12 bases remaining between them. Germline CDR1 SEHNR, CDR2 FQNEAQ (reference sequence). The CDR3 region has the DNA TGTGCCAGCAGAACCCAGGCCCCCACCGGGGAGCTGTTTTTT. It yields the protein CASRTQAPTGELFF.

The rearrangement links TRBV25-1 to TRBJ2-5; D is undetermined. The CDR3 is 11 amino acids. V was pared by 3 bases and J by 5 bases, with 4 bases between. Germline CDR1 MGHDK, CDR2 SYGVNS. CDR3 coding DNA: TGTGCCAGCAGTGACTATGAGACCCAGTACTTC. It encodes CASSDYETQYF.